This T cell receptor beta chain was obtained from a study of CD8+ T cells in alopecia areata (dated by TCRdb to 2016 to 2018). Describing the broader study: The treated patients, all with moderate-to-severe alopecia areata, were enrolled in an open-label pilot trial of oral tofacitinib given at 5 to 10 mg twice daily. Patients stayed on tofacitinib for 6 to 18 months and then had 6 months of follow-up off drug so that delayed response and recurrence could be assessed. The SALT score, which quantifies the percentage of affected scalp surface area, was used to measure disease severity in treated patients. To study T cell clonal expansion in alopecia areata, the researchers applied high-throughput TCRbeta sequencing to both the C3H/HeJ mouse model and human patients. In humans, TCRbeta sequencing was performed on scalp tissue and on sorted CD4+ and CD8+ peripheral blood T cells from healthy controls and from patients with patchy or totalis/universalis alopecia areata. Biopsies were taken from tofacitinib-treated patients at baseline and again at 4 and 24 weeks into treatment, and several of those patients also had a later scalp biopsy. Scalp clonality was compared among normal scalp (n=4), patchy alopecia areata scalp (n=8), and alopecia totalis/universalis scalp (n=8). RNA was extracted with the PAXgene miRNA kit for fixed scalp, the miRNeasy kit for PBMCs, and the RNeasy kit for mouse skin. immunoSEQ multiplex PCR using 35 Vbeta forward primers and 13 Jbeta reverse primers was used to amplify TCRbeta CDR3 regions. The investigation overall reported the following: Higher clonality and more expanded CD8+ clones were observed in lesional scalp than in normal scalp, particularly in alopecia totalis/universalis, a finding suggestive of antigenic drive. Compared with mice, TCR sequences shared between patients were less clear, possibly partly because of HLA diversity across the patient population. Tofacitinib significantly lowered scalp clonality and the number of expanded CD8+ clones among the top 100 scalp clones. The treated cohort was small, with a single nonresponder, so links between baseline CD8+ expansion and response need larger studies. During tofacitinib treatment, many expanded lesional clones remained in scalp and blood, and this persistence may partly explain relapse after treatment is stopped. Scalp TCR repertoire analysis is complicated because resident alphabeta T cells in normal human skin are also sequenced, whereas mouse skin is dominated by gammadelta T cells.

V was cut back by 1 base and J by 5 bases, leaving a gap of 8 bases between them. The CDR3 covers 13 residues, taking in both the cysteine and the phenylalanine. Just the 39-base CDR3 DNA is kept, in frame starting at base 1. Reading the germline V gene (reference sequence) gives CDR1 SEHNR and CDR2 FQNEAQ. The method was the immunoSEQ multiplex PCR assay. To provide template for TCR sequencing, every sample had RNA extracted and reverse transcribed into cDNA. First-strand cDNA was synthesized using SuperScript III with a 2:1 mix of oligo-dT and random hexamers. A synthetic immune receptor repertoire was used to assess amplification bias, and residual bias was removed computationally. As for the original processing: Raw reads were preprocessed to remove errors, and CDR3 was defined according to IMGT conventions as the region from the conserved cysteine to phenylalanine. To get clonality, Shannon entropy was normalized by log2 of the number of productive unique TCRs and the result was subtracted from 1. Whether each scalp clone was CD4 or CD8 was inferred by checking scalp TCRbeta sequences against the CD4 and CD8 repertoires from sorted blood. Not all clones reach the TCRdb copy of this immuneACCESS table, which keeps in-frame sequences only. Checked studies attribute under half of the gap to unresolved V genes and leave the rest unexplained. V, J and clone size are taken as reported in that table, and D and trimming were inferred from the DNA itself. This sample lists fewer than 350,000 clones; about 62% were detected once. Under 2% of the sample goes to the ten largest clones.

Note on this clone: This receptor's antigen is unknown. Base quality data are lacking; no much larger clone is found one base away.

Read against the paper, the sample's time point label means: roughly 24 weeks on oral tofacitinib. This sample's treatment or condition label indicates: oral pan-JAK inhibitor, 5-10 mg twice daily. Lesional scalp punch biopsies and peripheral blood were collected from alopecia areata patients. PBMCs were isolated by density centrifugation and stained for CD3, CD4 and CD8, after which CD4+ and CD8+ T cells were sorted on a FACSAria. The sample was CD4+ T cells sorted from blood, taken at week 24, from a patient treated with tofacitinib. The V gene is TRBV7-9 and the J gene is TRBJ1-1, with no reliable assignment of the D segment. The TCR originated in a human donor with alopecia areata. The nucleotide sequence is given as TGTGCCAGCAGCTTAGGGCCCCGGACTGAAGCTTTCTTT. Its product reads: CASSLGPRTEAFF.